The T cell receptor (beta chain) under discussion was sequenced for a study of T cells in Graves' hyperthyroidism and ophthalmopathy. In this sample, this clonotype turned up a few times. Its antigen is as yet unknown. One junction end does not reproduce the germline sequence, and a read error may be involved. Study results and caveats: In the blood, most expanded thyroid clonotypes above 0.001 appeared as well.

Germline CDR1 and CDR2: WSHSY and SAAADI. This CDR3 comprises 13 residues. RNA transcripts gave rise to amplified TCR beta CDR3 regions. The TCR CDR3 was amplified in a first-round RT-PCR using the HTBI primer set. TCRdb independently ran MiXCR on the multiplex PCR reads; one entry per CDR3 protein. The repertoire holds roughly 800,000 distinct CDR3 sequences, with about two fifths as singletons. This clonotype was obtained from a man between 18 and 35 years old with Graves' hyperthyroidism. This chain joins TRBV10-2 and TRBJ1-5; maybe TRBD1 (5 bases). Sequenced sample: blood. The CDR3 loop is CASSQRGGQPQHF. The CDR3 nucleotides read TGTGCCAGCAGCCAACGGGGGGGGCAGCCCCAGCATTTT.